This T cell receptor beta chain was recorded in a study of identical twins. Study results and caveats: Fewer insertions marked abundant cord blood beta clonotypes; young adult naive trended weakly, memory not at all. The study based its conclusions on cross-sectional statistical analysis and did not follow the same donors. Because invariant MAIT and iNKT cells could be present, zero-insertion analyses could be partly confounded.

No donor was unhealthy or non-Caucasian. This clonotype occurred a few times. The target antigen is unknown. TCRdb re-called the 5' RACE reads through MiXCR, storing one row per CDR3 protein. The sample has roughly 700,000 distinct CDR3 sequences, around 8.3% seen once. These data also formed part of another study, on yellow fever vaccine responses in identical twins.

The sequenced sample was PBMCs. This clonotype was obtained from a woman younger than 35 in good health.

CDR3 loop: CSVRQGGSEKLFF. CDR3 in DNA: TGCAGTGTCCGACAGGGTGGGAGTGAAAAACTGTTTTTT. The chain employs TRBV20-1 and TRBJ1-4, with 7 bases fitting TRBD1. V was pared by 7 bases and J by 7 bases, with 9 bases of the junction left unmatched. Germline-derived CDR1 and CDR2 are DFQATT and SNEGSKA (reference sequence). CDR3 size: 13 residues.